A selection of T cell receptor beta chains follows, all from one sample in a study of blood T cell repertoires in COVID-19. Sequenced by immunoSEQ multiplex PCR; TCRdb stores in-frame clones only, minus some. The profile shows roughly 63,000 clones, 65% to 80% of them singletons. Sequencing was carried out using peripheral blood. Receptors were obtained from a human donor in a cohort sampled during active COVID-19. The CDR3 runs from the conserved cysteine through the conserved F or W. The listing skips clone size in some rows; elsewhere it reads once, few, many or a size class.

v_call: TRBV27; clone_size: .; j_call: TRBJ1-5; cdr3_aa: CASSFRQGFDQPQHF
v_call: TRBV10-3; clone_size: many; j_call: TRBJ1-5; cdr3_aa: CAISEGASNQPQHF
v_call: TRBV6-5; clone_size: .; j_call: TRBJ1-4; cdr3_aa: CASSYSRTGGLAKLFF
v_call: TRBV28; clone_size: .; j_call: TRBJ2-7; cdr3_aa: CASRTERGKGYEQYF
v_call: TRBV28; clone_size: .; j_call: TRBJ2-3; cdr3_aa: CASSNPSPDTQYF
v_call: TRBV6-5; clone_size: .; j_call: TRBJ1-1; cdr3_aa: CASIRDRGFTEAFF
v_call: TRBV6-6; clone_size: .; j_call: TRBJ2-1; cdr3_aa: CASSGAESNEQFF
v_call: TRBV19; clone_size: .; j_call: TRBJ1-1; cdr3_aa: CASSERSGGFVTEAFF
v_call: TRBV9; clone_size: .; j_call: TRBJ2-7; cdr3_aa: CASSVGGGLPYEQYF
v_call: TRBV19; clone_size: .; j_call: TRBJ2-2; cdr3_aa: CASKQENTGELFF
v_call: TRBV24-1; clone_size: few; j_call: TRBJ2-3; cdr3_aa: CATSDASASSTDTQYF
v_call: TRBV28; clone_size: .; j_call: TRBJ1-1; cdr3_aa: CASRLWLTGQNTEAFF
v_call: TRBV7-2; clone_size: .; j_call: TRBJ2-5; cdr3_aa: CASSLLTGGQETQYF
v_call: TRBV19; clone_size: .; j_call: TRBJ2-1; cdr3_aa: CASRTTANEQFF
v_call: TRBV6-1; clone_size: .; j_call: TRBJ1-3; cdr3_aa: CASSAAWGGSGNTIYF
v_call: TRBV20-1; clone_size: .; j_call: TRBJ2-7; cdr3_aa: CSASSGSSYEQYF
v_call: TRBV13; clone_size: .; j_call: TRBJ2-5; cdr3_aa: CASSLTREETQYF
v_call: TRBV6-5; clone_size: .; j_call: TRBJ2-1; cdr3_aa: CASRFDRAEYNEQFF
v_call: TRBV5-4; clone_size: .; j_call: TRBJ2-5; cdr3_aa: CASSQDQGGETQYF
v_call: TRBV27; clone_size: .; j_call: TRBJ2-1; cdr3_aa: CASSYLTSGSYDEQFF
v_call: TRBV18; clone_size: once; j_call: TRBJ1-1; cdr3_aa: CASSPYPRNTEAFF
v_call: TRBV9; clone_size: .; j_call: TRBJ2-5; cdr3_aa: CASSGTMLETQYF
v_call: TRBV9; clone_size: .; j_call: TRBJ2-5; cdr3_aa: CASSVLTSGQAIKETQYF
v_call: TRBV19; clone_size: .; j_call: TRBJ1-1; cdr3_aa: CASSKAPLNTEAFF
v_call: TRBV10-3; clone_size: .; j_call: TRBJ2-7; cdr3_aa: CAISEAAAYEQYF
v_call: TRBV5-1; clone_size: .; j_call: TRBJ2-7; cdr3_aa: CASSLAVATGHEQYF
v_call: TRBV5-5; clone_size: .; j_call: TRBJ1-1; cdr3_aa: CASSLTSRTEAFF
v_call: TRBV5-6; clone_size: .; j_call: TRBJ2-1; cdr3_aa: CASSPPTSGRSNEQFF
v_call: TRBV7-9; clone_size: .; j_call: TRBJ1-1; cdr3_aa: CASSFGFHTEAFF
v_call: TRBV30; clone_size: .; j_call: TRBJ1-1; cdr3_aa: CAWSVQGNTEAFF
v_call: TRBV10-3; clone_size: .; j_call: TRBJ2-7; cdr3_aa: CAISESQGGYEQYF
v_call: TRBV28; clone_size: medium-sized; j_call: TRBJ1-5; cdr3_aa: CASSLSRQHQPQHF
v_call: TRBV7-2; clone_size: .; j_call: TRBJ2-3; cdr3_aa: CASSSYSADTQYF
v_call: TRBV27; clone_size: .; j_call: TRBJ2-7; cdr3_aa: CASSLKGGNPYEQYF
v_call: TRBV6-2/TRBV6-3; clone_size: .; j_call: TRBJ2-5; cdr3_aa: CASSYSAGPGQETQYF
v_call: TRBV29-1; clone_size: .; j_call: TRBJ2-3; cdr3_aa: CSSMGGDRVSDTQYF
v_call: TRBV21-1; clone_size: .; j_call: TRBJ2-1; cdr3_aa: CASRRPFELGLAGGEDPYNEQFF
v_call: TRBV27; clone_size: .; j_call: TRBJ1-6; cdr3_aa: CASRPGTGTNSPLHF
v_call: TRBV24-1; clone_size: .; j_call: TRBJ2-1; cdr3_aa: CATSGPSRASNPRNNEQFF
v_call: TRBV12-3/TRBV12-4; clone_size: .; j_call: TRBJ2-5; cdr3_aa: CAIARGVEETQYF
v_call: TRBV29-1; clone_size: .; j_call: TRBJ2-7; cdr3_aa: CSVGPGQFYEQYF
v_call: TRBV6-1; clone_size: .; j_call: TRBJ1-6; cdr3_aa: CASSEVDRGRGSPLHF
v_call: TRBV9; clone_size: .; j_call: TRBJ1-5; cdr3_aa: CASSVVSGVRGNQPQHF
v_call: TRBV7-3; clone_size: .; j_call: TRBJ2-5; cdr3_aa: CASSGRASETQYF
v_call: TRBV18; clone_size: few; j_call: TRBJ2-1; cdr3_aa: CASSPISGGTLQESSYNEQFF
v_call: TRBV18; clone_size: few; j_call: TRBJ2-5; cdr3_aa: CASSPGRAQETQYF
v_call: TRBV28; clone_size: once; j_call: TRBJ1-1; cdr3_aa: CASNEGGGTEAFF
v_call: TRBV6-1; clone_size: .; j_call: TRBJ1-6; cdr3_aa: CASSEQGYDSPLHF
v_call: TRBV4-2; clone_size: once; j_call: TRBJ1-1; cdr3_aa: CASSPHGQGRRTEAFF
v_call: TRBV5-1; clone_size: few; j_call: TRBJ1-1; cdr3_aa: CASSVDVAGTEAFF
v_call: TRBV7-9; clone_size: .; j_call: TRBJ1-1; cdr3_aa: CASSFEFNTEAFF
v_call: TRBV20-1; clone_size: .; j_call: TRBJ2-7; cdr3_aa: CSPDSSYEQYF
v_call: TRBV2; clone_size: .; j_call: TRBJ2-1; cdr3_aa: CASSYSGSSYNEQFF
v_call: TRBV5-8; clone_size: few; j_call: TRBJ2-7; cdr3_aa: CASSNRDRTYEQYF